This TCR beta chain is from a study of blood T cell repertoires in COVID-19. Study background: Italy, Spain and the United States were the sources of the convalescent and acute COVID-19 samples. Sources were T cells, B-cell-depleted T cells, or PBMCs; the material itself was cDNA or gDNA.

The germline gives CDR1 ENHRY, CDR2 SYGVKD. The CDR3 sequence is 15 residues long. Trimming pared 0 bases from V and 0 bases from J, leaving 8 bases between. Source study methods: Reference gene primers were amplified, and this amplification served to estimate nucleated cell counts. Sequencing was performed with immunoSEQ multiplex PCR; in TCRdb, only in-frame clones are kept and a portion is missing. V, J and clone size are taken as reported in that table, and D and trimming were inferred from the DNA itself. The sample yields 110,000 or so clones, more than 80% seen once. The origin of this receptor is a woman in her thirties or forties with acute or convalescent COVID-19. The genes are TRBV10-3 and TRBJ1-1; D gene uncertain. Source material: peripheral blood. CDR3 residues: CAISESGLMNTEAFF. DNA for the CDR3: TGTGCCATCAGTGAGTCGGGCCTCATGAACACTGAAGCTTTCTTT.